This passage covers 27 T cell receptor beta chains from one sample sequenced in a study of blood T cell repertoires in COVID-19. Libraries were prepared by immunoSEQ multiplex PCR; TCRdb keeps only in-frame clonotypes and omits some of them. The sample holds under 200,000 clones; approximately 92% are singletons and the top ten take approximately 0.5%. Sequenced: peripheral blood. Every receptor here comes from a man in his fifties with acute or convalescent COVID-19.

The V and J genes are TRBV19 and TRBJ2-1, with 7 bases identical to TRBD1. Germline CDR1 reads LNHDA; CDR2 reads SQIVND (reference sequence). The CDR3 is made up of 15 amino acids. J lost 6 bases, V lost 5 bases, and 10 bases had no gene match. The CDR3 DNA follows: TGTGCCAGTAGTCGACAGGGAGAAAGGGGCAATGAGCAGTTCTTC. Translated, it gives CASSRQGERGNEQFF.

This clone was seen just once. The chain recombines TRBV28 with TRBJ1-4, with 10 bases aligning to TRBD1. V lost 5 bases and J lost 6; bases outside the gene matches: 6. The CDR3 covers 15 residues. The germline V gene encodes CDR1 MDHEN and CDR2 SYDVKM. CDR3 loop: CASSPAGTGDEKLFF. The CDR3 DNA reads as TGTGCCAGCAGTCCCGCCGGGACAGGGGATGAAAAACTGTTTTTT.

The chain recombines TRBV28 with TRBJ2-7; 13 bases agree with TRBD2. Germline CDR1 MDHEN, CDR2 SYDVKM. The CDR3 extends over 15 amino acids. The ends lost 7 bases at V and 1 base at J; junction bases unmatched: 4. The CDR3 loop reads CASIRGLAGSYEQYF. The CDR3 coding sequence is TGTGCCAGCATTCGGGGACTAGCGGGATCCTACGAGCAGTACTTC.

This clone is a singleton in its sample. The CDR3 is CASSLSTGPQETQYF. CDR3 DNA: TGTGCCAGCAGTTTATCGACAGGACCGCAAGAGACCCAGTACTTC. The J gene is TRBJ2-5, the V gene TRBV27; D may be TRBD1 (6 bases). Germline CDR1 MNHEY, CDR2 SMNVEV (reference sequence). This CDR3 comprises 15 residues. Trimming took off 0 bases at V and 2 bases at J, with 10 bases between the two ends.

This clone came up a few times. The V gene is TRBV18, the J gene TRBJ2-7; 7 nucleotides line up with TRBD2. Trimming took 6 bases from V and 3 from J; bases not matched to a gene: 8. Per the germline V gene, CDR1 is KGHSH and CDR2 is LQKENI. This CDR3 contains 14 residues. The CDR3 here is CASSRGLADYEQYF. DNA of the CDR3: TGTGCCAGCTCGCGAGGGCTAGCGGACTACGAGCAGTACTTC.

This chain connects TRBV10-3 to TRBJ1-1; tentative D call: TRBD1 (6 bases). The CDR3 extends over 14 amino acids. V lost 6 bases and J 0 bases, leaving 11 bases between the germline ends. Germline-derived CDR1 and CDR2 are ENHRY and SYGVKD. CDR3 region: CAIRRGGMNTEAFF. The CDR3 DNA follows: TGTGCCATCAGGAGGGGGGGGATGAACACTGAAGCTTTCTTT.

The chain combines TRBV11-2 with TRBJ2-1; 9 nucleotides agree with TRBD2. The CDR3 consists of 16 residues. Germline CDR1 and CDR2: SGHAT and FQNNGV. The V and J ends lost 5 bases and 11 bases, in that order; junction bases with no gene match: 16. The CDR3 sequence is CASSPEAGGGIRKQFF. In DNA form, the CDR3 reads TGTGCCAGCAGCCCTGAAGCGGGAGGTGGAATACGAAAGCAGTTCTTC. Looking up the rest from reference TRBV11-2 and TRBJ2-1 gives the full variable domain: EAGVAQSPRYKIIEKRQSVAFWCNPISGHATLYWYQQILGQGPKLLIQFQNNGVVDDSQLPKDRFSAERLKGVDSTLKIQPAKLEDSAVYLCASSPEAGGGIRKQFFGPGTRLTVL.

This chain links TRBV28 with TRBJ2-5, with D possibly TRBD2 on 5 matching bases. Germline CDR1 reads MDHEN; CDR2 reads SYDVKM. The V and J ends lost 3 bases and 3 bases respectively, with 11 bases between them. The CDR3 length is 14 residues. The CDR3 DNA follows: TGTGCCAGCAGTTTGGACGGGGTCAAAGAGACCCAGTACTTC. Translation: CASSLDGVKETQYF.

The rearrangement joins TRBV7-6 to TRBJ2-3; the D is unclear. Germline V gives CDR1 SGHVS, CDR2 FNYEAQ. The CDR3 totals 14 residues. Between the trimmed V and J ends, which lost 1 base and 7 bases, there was a span of 12 bases. The CDR3 region is CASSLVVMSHTQYF. The CDR3 nucleotides read TGTGCCAGCAGCTTAGTCGTAATGAGCCATACGCAGTATTTT. The complete variable domain, with remaining parts taken from reference TRBV7-6 and TRBJ2-3, reads GAGVSQSPRYKVTKRGQDVALRCDPISGHVSLYWYRQALGQGPEFLTYFNYEAQQDKSGLPNDRFSAERPEGSISTLTIQRTEQRDSAMYRCASSLVVMSHTQYFGPGTRLTVL.

The chain recombines TRBV4-3 with TRBJ1-2; D is undetermined. Trimming took 0 bases from V and 2 from J, leaving 10 bases between them. This CDR3 is 15 amino acids long. Per the germline V gene, CDR1 is LGHNA and CDR2 is YSLEER. CDR3 sequence: CASSQERRVNYGYTF. The CDR3, as DNA: TGCGCCAGCAGCCAAGAACGCCGGGTCAACTATGGCTACACCTTC.

Concerning this clone itself: Within the sample, other DNA sequences also encode this same CDR3. The genes are TRBV27 and TRBJ2-5; maybe TRBD2 (6 bases). The V end lost 5 bases, the J end lost 2 bases, and 12 bases lay between the germline ends. The CDR3 has 14 residues. The germline V gene has CDR1 MNHEY and CDR2 SMNVEV (reference sequence). CDR3 coding DNA: TGTGCCAGCAGTGTCGGGACTGCACAAGAGACCCAGTACTTC. Its protein product is CASSVGTAQETQYF.

This clone was seen only once. The rearrangement joins TRBV10-3 to TRBJ2-3; TRBD1 matches 8 bases. Germline-derived CDR1 and CDR2 are ENHRY and SYGVKD. This CDR3 has 14 amino acids. V lost 6 bases, J lost 4 bases, and 6 bases stayed unmatched. The CDR3 loop is CAIRSDRGPDTQYF. As DNA, the CDR3 is TGTGCCATCAGATCAGACAGGGGTCCAGATACGCAGTATTTT.

J is TRBJ1-1 and V is TRBV19, with D hard to call. Germline CDR1 LNHDA, CDR2 SQIVND (reference sequence). V was trimmed by 3 bases and J by 2 bases, leaving 7 bases between them. This CDR3 region has 13 residues. CDR3 sequence reads: CASSIRDNTEAFF. The CDR3 nucleotides are TGTGCCAGTAGTATCCGGGATAACACTGAAGCTTTCTTT.

The V and J genes are TRBV27 and TRBJ2-2; 9 bases line up with TRBD1. J was trimmed by 2 bases and V by 3 bases; bases with no gene match: 7. The CDR3 length is 17 residues. CDR1 MNHEY and CDR2 SMNVEV come from the germline V gene (reference sequence). CDR3 in DNA: TGTGCCAGCAGTTTTTCTCACAGGGGGCCTAACACCGGGGAGCTGTTTTTT. This translates into CASSFSHRGPNTGELFF.

The V gene is TRBV10-2, the J gene TRBJ2-4; D may be TRBD2 (6 bases). The CDR3 sequence is 16 residues long. The V gene's germline CDR1 is WSHSY and CDR2 SAAADI. The V end lost 0 bases, the J end lost 1 base, and 10 bases lay between the germline ends. The DNA for the CDR3 is TGCGCCAGCAGTGAGTCTTGGGGGAGGGCCAAAAACATTCAGTACTTC. Translation: CASSESWGRAKNIQYF.

This chain joins TRBV2 and TRBJ2-7; D unclear. Germline loops: CDR1 SNHLY, CDR2 FYNNEI. This CDR3 has 12 residues. Trimming removed 7 bases at V and 3 bases at J, with 10 bases between. CDR3 sequence: CASKARLYEQYF. The CDR3 nucleotides read TGTGCCAGCAAGGCACGACTCTACGAGCAGTACTTC.

The chain is built from TRBV7-8 and TRBJ1-5; maybe TRBD1 (5 bases). The CDR3 has 16 amino acids. Germline CDR1 SGHVS, CDR2 FQNEAQ. Trimming left V 5 bases short and J 1 base short, with 15 bases between. The CDR3 loop reads CASSPGPGPSNQPQHF. The CDR3 DNA follows: TGTGCCAGCAGCCCTGGACCAGGGCCAAGCAATCAGCCCCAGCATTTT.

The chain links TRBV28 to TRBJ1-5; D uncertain. The CDR3 runs to 14 residues. V lost 3 bases, J lost 1 base, and 7 bases lay in between. From germline, CDR1 is MDHEN and CDR2 SYDVKM. CDR3 bases: TGTGCCAGCAGTTTCACAAGAAGCAATCAGCCCCAGCATTTT. Its translation is CASSFTRSNQPQHF.

The V call is TRBV11-2, the J call TRBJ2-1; TRBD1 agrees at 10 bases. CDR1 SGHAT and CDR2 FQNNGV come from the germline V gene. The V segment lost 5 bases and the J segment 1 base; nucleotides outside the gene matches: 8. The CDR3 covers 17 residues. CDR3 in amino acids: CASSATTGQGSYNEQFF. The CDR3 coding sequence is TGTGCCAGCAGCGCGACCACGGGACAGGGGTCCTACAATGAGCAGTTCTTC.

V gene TRBV9 combines with J gene TRBJ2-5; 10 positions agree with TRBD1. V lost 0 bases to trimming and J lost 6 bases; unmatched junction nucleotides: 5. Germline CDR1 reads SGDLS; CDR2 reads YYNGEE. This CDR3 is built from 15 residues. In nucleotides, the CDR3 is TGTGCCAGCAGCGTAGGGGACAGGGGTTCGAAGACCCAGTACTTC. This translates into CASSVGDRGSKTQYF.

This clone is a singleton in its sample. This sequence joins TRBV12-2 and TRBJ2-3; the table names TRBD2, a call not compared with the DNA. TRBV12-2 is flagged as a pseudogene. The CDR3 runs 14 residues. The CDR3 region has the DNA TGTGCATTACGACTAGCTGCTAGCACAGATACGCAGTATTTT. Amino acid sequence: CALRLAASTDTQYF.

The V and J genes are TRBV18 and TRBJ1-6; TRBD1 matches at 9 bases. The germline gives CDR1 KGHSH, CDR2 LQKENI. CDR3 length: 15 amino acids. J gave up 10 bases and V 2 bases, and 6 bases lay outside the gene matches. The CDR3 sequence is CASSPGTGTYSPLHF. The DNA of the CDR3 is TGTGCCAGCTCACCAGGGACAGGGACTTACTCACCCCTCCACTTT.

This rearrangement joins TRBV24-1 to TRBJ2-2; unclear D gene. Germline V lookup: CDR1 KGHDR, CDR2 SFDVKD. Trimming pared 1 base from V and 5 bases from J, leaving 7 bases between. This CDR3 is 14 amino acids long. DNA for the CDR3: TGTGCCACCAGTGATTTAGCGTTAACCGGGGAGCTGTTTTTT. Residues: CATSDLALTGELFF.

CDR3 amino acids: CASSLIVGAGWGYTF. The DNA for the CDR3 is TGTGCCAGCAGTTTAATAGTTGGGGCAGGGTGGGGCTACACCTTC. The chain joins TRBV28 to TRBJ1-2, with a possible D match to TRBD1 (5 bases). Trimming cost V 2 bases and J 8 bases, with 18 bases left between them. This CDR3 contains 15 residues. Germline V gene lookup returns CDR1 MDHEN and CDR2 SYDVKM.

A note on this clone: The sample holds other DNA sequences that translate to the same CDR3. The chain carries TRBV19 and TRBJ1-5; a possible D gene is TRBD1 (5 bases). Trimming left V 7 bases short and J 2 bases short, with 9 bases between. From germline, CDR1 is LNHDA and CDR2 SQIVND (reference sequence). There are 13 residues in the CDR3. In DNA, the CDR3 is TGTGCCAGTAAGGGGCAGGGCAATCAGCCCCAGCATTTT. It yields the protein CASKGQGNQPQHF.

The rearrangement links TRBV28 to TRBJ1-1; possibly TRBD1 for D (6 bases). The V end lost 6 bases, the J end lost 5 bases, and 22 bases lay between the germline ends. Germline CDR1 MDHEN, CDR2 SYDVKM. There are 16 residues in the CDR3. The chain's CDR3 is CASSRHQGGGKTEAFF. In DNA form, the CDR3 reads TGTGCCAGCAGCCGACACCAGGGAGGGGGTAAGACTGAAGCTTTCTTT.

The V gene is TRBV29-1, the J gene TRBJ2-3; no definite D call. The CDR3 totals 13 residues. V was shortened by 6 bases and J by 4 bases, with 14 bases between the two germline ends. From germline, CDR1 is SQVTM and CDR2 ANQGSEA. The CDR3 loop reads CSVHSRLADTQYF. DNA for the CDR3: TGCAGCGTCCACAGCAGATTGGCAGATACGCAGTATTTT.